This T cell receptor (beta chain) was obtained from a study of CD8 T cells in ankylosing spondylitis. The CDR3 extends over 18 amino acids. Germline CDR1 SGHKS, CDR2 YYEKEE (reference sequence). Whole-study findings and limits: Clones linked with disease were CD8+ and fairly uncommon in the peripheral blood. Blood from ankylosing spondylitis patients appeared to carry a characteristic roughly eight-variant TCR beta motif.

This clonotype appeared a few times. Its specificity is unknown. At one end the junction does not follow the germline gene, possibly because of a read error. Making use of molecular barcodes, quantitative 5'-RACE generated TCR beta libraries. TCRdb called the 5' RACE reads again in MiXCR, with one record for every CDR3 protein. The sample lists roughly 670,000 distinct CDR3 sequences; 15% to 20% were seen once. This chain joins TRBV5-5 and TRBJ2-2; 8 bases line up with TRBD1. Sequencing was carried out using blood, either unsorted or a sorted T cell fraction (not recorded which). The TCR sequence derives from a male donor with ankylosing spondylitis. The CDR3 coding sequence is TGTGCCAGCAGCTTGGCCCCGAGGACAGGGCGTAACACCGGGGAGCTGCTTTTT. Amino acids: CASSLAPRTGRNTGELLF. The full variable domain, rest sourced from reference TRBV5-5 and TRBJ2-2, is DAGVTQSPTHLIKTRGQQVTLRCSPISGHKSVSWYQQVLGQGPQFIFQYYEKEERGRGNFPDRFSARQFPNYSSELNVNALLLGDSALYLCASSLAPRTGRNTGELLFGEGSRLTVL.